This entry is about one T cell receptor (beta chain). The V segment lost 6 bases and the J segment 4 bases; nucleotides outside the gene matches: 7. This CDR3 spans 14 amino acids. Germline V lookup: CDR1 ENHRY, CDR2 SYGVKD. In the original analysis: Estimation of nucleated cell counts was performed using reference gene primer amplification. Sequenced by immunoSEQ multiplex PCR; TCRdb stores in-frame clones only, minus some. That table supplies the V and J calls and clone size; D and trimming were determined from the DNA. Seen here are more than 300,000 clones, around nine tenths observed once, and the top ten hold around 3.3%. The sample originates from a study of blood T cell repertoires in COVID-19. Looking at the study overall: Acute and convalescent COVID-19 specimens originated in the United States, Italy and Spain. T cells, B-cell-depleted T cells, or PBMCs supplied cDNA or gDNA.

This TCR came from a woman aged 18 to 35 who had recovered from COVID-19. The chain employs TRBV10-3 and TRBJ1-1; 8 positions match TRBD1. The sample was peripheral blood. The CDR3 loop reads CAIRSGGFGTEAFF. The DNA for the CDR3 is TGTGCCATCAGGTCAGGGGGCTTTGGCACTGAAGCTTTCTTT.